Presented here are 14 T cell receptor beta chains from one specimen sequenced in a study of CD8 T cells in Susac syndrome. With random hexamers, 0.5 to 1 ug RNA was reverse transcribed. In TCRdb, the immunoSEQ multiplex PCR reads were re-called with MiXCR into one record per CDR3 protein. The table has roughly 190,000 distinct CDR3 sequences, about 94% seen once. Material for sequencing was CD4+ T cells from PBMCs. Receptors originate from a human donor in good health.

The chain links TRBV28 to TRBJ2-7, with D perhaps TRBD1 (6 bases). The CDR3 consists of 12 residues. Germline V gives CDR1 MDHEN, CDR2 SYDVKM. Trimming took 6 bases from V and 4 from J, leaving 10 bases between them. CDR3 sequence reads: CASRGTRYEQYF. CDR3 DNA: TGTGCCAGCAGGGGGACACGGTACGAGCAGTACTTC.

The rearrangement links TRBV29-1 to TRBJ1-2, with 7 positions matching TRBD1. V trimming: 6 bases; J trimming: 1 base; junction bases outside the gene matches: 5. Germline assignment: CDR1 SQVTM and CDR2 ANQGSEA. The CDR3 runs 13 residues. CDR3 protein: CSVARDSNYGYTF. As DNA, the CDR3 is TGCAGCGTAGCCCGGGACAGTAACTATGGCTACACCTTC.

This clonotype showed up just once. V gene TRBV9 combines with J gene TRBJ2-3; no reliable D call. V was clipped by 2 bases and J by 7 bases, with 8 bases between them. The CDR3 runs 12 residues. Germline loops: CDR1 SGDLS, CDR2 YYNGEE. CDR3: CASSVEAHTQYF. The CDR3 nucleotides are TGTGCCAGCAGCGTCGAGGCGCATACGCAGTATTTT.

The rearrangement links TRBV5-4 to TRBJ2-1; the match to TRBD2 covers 9 bases. This CDR3 has 14 residues. Germline CDR1 and CDR2: SGHNT and YYREEE (reference sequence). The V gene end was trimmed by 0 bases and the J gene end by 9 bases; junction bases not matched to a gene: 4. CDR3 DNA: TGTGCCAGCAGCTTGGAGCTAGCGGGGCTTGAGCAGTTCTTC. Encoded protein: CASSLELAGLEQFF.

V and J are TRBV20-1 and TRBJ1-5; D gene unclear. V was cut by 1 base and J by 7 bases, with 14 bases left in between. Germline-derived CDR1 and CDR2 are DFQATT and SNEGSKA (reference sequence). This CDR3 is built from 14 residues. The CDR3 protein is CSARVTTGHQPQHF. CDR3 sequence (DNA): TGCAGTGCTAGAGTTACCACCGGGCACCAGCCCCAGCATTTT.

This chain uses TRBV19 with TRBJ2-3, with D possibly TRBD2 on 5 matching bases. V lost 8 bases and J lost 5, with 17 bases in between. The CDR3 is 14 residues long. Germline loops: CDR1 LNHDA, CDR2 SQIVND (reference sequence). The CDR3 sequence: CASSRGASLDTQYF. CDR3 DNA: TGTGCCAGTTCCCGGGGAGCGAGTCTAGATACGCAGTATTTT. Filled out from reference TRBV19 and TRBJ2-3, the complete variable domain reads DGGITQSPKYLFRKEGQNVTLSCEQNLNHDAMYWYRQDPGQGLRLIYYSQIVNDFQKGDIAEGYSVSREKKESFPLTVTSAQKNPTAFYLCASSRGASLDTQYFGPGTRLTVL.

The rearrangement uses TRBV19 and TRBJ2-5; 8 bases are a match to TRBD2. CDR1 and CDR2 (germline): LNHDA, SQIVND (reference sequence). The CDR3 is 16 residues long. The ends lost 6 bases at V and 1 base at J; junction bases unmatched: 10. CDR3 nucleotides: TGTGCCAGTAGCCGAACCCCTACTAGCGGCCAAGAGACCCAGTACTTC. Its protein is CASSRTPTSGQETQYF.

This sequence joins TRBV5-1 and TRBJ2-2; perhaps TRBD2 as D (5 bases). CDR1 and CDR2 from the germline V gene are SGHRS and YFSETQ. With 2 bases removed from V and 1 base from J, the gap between germline ends came to 6 bases. CDR3 length equals 14 residues. The CDR3 loop reads CASSFGENTGELFF. The CDR3 DNA follows: TGCGCCAGCAGCTTCGGGGAGAACACCGGGGAGCTGTTTTTT.

The chain uses TRBV29-1 and TRBJ1-1; D perhaps matches TRBD1 (6 bases). The CDR3 sequence is 13 residues long. Looked up from germline, CDR1 is SQVTM and CDR2 is ANQGSEA. The V end was cut by 1 base, the J end by 5 bases, with 11 bases between. The CDR3 coding sequence is TGCAGCGTTGAAGGGACAGCCCAGACTGAAGCTTTCTTT. As protein: CSVEGTAQTEAFF.

The chain has TRBV7-9 and TRBJ1-2; tentatively, D is TRBD1 (5 bases). V lost 2 bases and J 6 bases, leaving 22 bases between the germline ends. CDR1 is SEHNR and CDR2 is FQNEAQ in the germline V gene (reference sequence). CDR3 length: 17 amino acids. The CDR3 is CASSLPRRQCRSDGYTF. Written as DNA, the CDR3 is TGTGCCAGCAGCTTACCCCGGAGACAGTGTCGGTCGGATGGCTACACCTTC. Based on the CDR3 plus reference TRBV7-9 and TRBJ1-2, the full variable domain is DTGVSQNPRHKITKRGQNVTFRCDPISEHNRLYWYRQTLGQGPEFLTYFQNEAQLEKSRLLSDRFSAERPKGSFSTLEIQRTEQGDSAMYLCASSLPRRQCRSDGYTFGSGTRLTVV.

V and J are TRBV24-1 and TRBJ2-1, with unresolved D. The CDR3 loop spans 15 amino acids. CDR1 is KGHDR, CDR2 SFDVKD, per germline. Deletions cut 3 bases from V and 2 bases from J, with 10 bases between. For the CDR3, the DNA is TGTGCCACCAGTGATCGTGGGGTGACCTACAATGAGCAGTTCTTC. Amino acids: CATSDRGVTYNEQFF.

V is TRBV29-1 and J is TRBJ2-7; the match to TRBD1 covers 10 bases. The CDR3 totals 16 residues. CDR1 is SQVTM and CDR2 is ANQGSEA in the germline V gene. V was pared by 5 bases and J by 3 bases, with 13 bases of the junction left unmatched. The CDR3 sequence: CSVRGGRDRGNYEQYF. Written as DNA, the CDR3 is TGCAGCGTTCGAGGGGGTAGGGACAGGGGTAACTACGAGCAGTACTTC.

As concerns this clonotype: The CDR3 does not close with the conserved phenylalanine or tryptophan, likely indicating a read error. This sequence joins TRBV27 and TRBJ1-5; 9 positions match TRBD1. Germline CDR1 reads MNHEY; CDR2 reads SMNVEV (reference sequence). V lost 6 bases to trimming and J lost 6 bases; unmatched junction nucleotides: 3. This CDR3 has 13 residues. This CDR3 is CASRPTGGQPQHL. The CDR3 coding sequence is TGTGCCAGCAGACCGACAGGGGGTCAGCCCCAGCATTTG.

V gene TRBV12-3 or TRBV12-4 combines with J gene TRBJ2-6; TRBD1 matches 7 bases. CDR3 length equals 18 residues. The ends lost 7 bases at V and 2 bases at J; junction bases unmatched: 14. CDR3 bases: TGTGCCAGCAACAAGGACAGGTCCTCATCAACTGGGGCCAACGTCCTGACTTTC. This gives the protein CASNKDRSSSTGANVLTF.